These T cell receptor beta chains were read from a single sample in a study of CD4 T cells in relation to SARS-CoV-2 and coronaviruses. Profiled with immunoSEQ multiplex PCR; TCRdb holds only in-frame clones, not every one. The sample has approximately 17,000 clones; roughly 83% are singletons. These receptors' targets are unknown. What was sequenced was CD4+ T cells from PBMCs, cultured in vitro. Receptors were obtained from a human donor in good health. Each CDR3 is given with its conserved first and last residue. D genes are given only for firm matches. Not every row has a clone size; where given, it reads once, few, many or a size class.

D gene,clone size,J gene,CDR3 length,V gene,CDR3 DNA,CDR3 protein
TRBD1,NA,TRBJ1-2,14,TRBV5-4,TGTGCCAGCAGGCGGACAGGGGGAGCCTATGGCTACACCTTC,CASRRTGGAYGYTF
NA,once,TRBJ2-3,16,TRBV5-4,TGTGCCAGCAGCTTGAGACAATTAGCGAGCGCAGATACGCAGTATTTT,CASSLRQLASADTQYF
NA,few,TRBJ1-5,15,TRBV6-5,TGTGCCAGCAGTTACTCGACACCACTGGGACAGCCCCAGCATTTT,CASSYSTPLGQPQHF
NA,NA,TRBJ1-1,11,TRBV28,TGTGCCAGCAGTTTGATCACTGAAGCTTTCTTT,CASSLITEAFF
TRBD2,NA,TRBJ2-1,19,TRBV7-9,TGTGCCAGCAGCGCCAACCTCTCTACTAGCGCCTTCCATTACAATGAGCAGTTCTTC,CASSANLSTSAFHYNEQFF
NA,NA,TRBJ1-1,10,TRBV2,TGTGCCTCCCGAGCCTGGGAAGCTTTCTTT,CASRAWEAFF
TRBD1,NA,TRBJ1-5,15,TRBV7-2,TGTGCCAGCAGCTTACAGGGGGCTGGTGCTCAGCCCCAGCATTTT,CASSLQGAGAQPQHF
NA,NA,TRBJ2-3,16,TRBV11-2,TGTGCCAGCAGCTTCGCTTTCGGGGCGTTAAGAGATACGCAGTATTTT,CASSFAFGALRDTQYF
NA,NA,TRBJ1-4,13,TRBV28,TGTGCCAGCAGTCCTCTGCCAGGCGAAAAACTGTTTTTT,CASSPLPGEKLFF
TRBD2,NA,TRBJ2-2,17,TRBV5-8,TGTGCCAGCAGCTTGCCCCTAGCGGGCGCGAACACCGGGGAGCTGTTTTTT,CASSLPLAGANTGELFF
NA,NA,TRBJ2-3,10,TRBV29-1,TGCAGCGTTGGAACAGATACGCAGTATTTT,CSVGTDTQYF
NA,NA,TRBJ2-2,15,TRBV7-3,TGTGCCAGCAGCAAAGGGGACCCTTTCCCCGGGGAGCTGTTTTTT,CASSKGDPFPGELFF
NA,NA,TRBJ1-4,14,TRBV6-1,TGTGCCAGCAGTGAAGGTTACGAGGGGTGGAAACTGTTTTTT,CASSEGYEGWKLFF
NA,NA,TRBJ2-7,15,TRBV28,TGTGCCAGCAGTTCCCATGGCCCCCGAACCTACGAGCAGTACTTC,CASSSHGPRTYEQYF
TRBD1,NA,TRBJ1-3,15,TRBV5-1,TGCGCCAGCAGCTTAAGGGGGCAGGGAGGAAACACCATATATTTT,CASSLRGQGGNTIYF
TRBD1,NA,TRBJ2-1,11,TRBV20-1,TGCAGTGCTAGAGGGCAGGGGGTTCAGTTCTTC,CSARGQGVQFF
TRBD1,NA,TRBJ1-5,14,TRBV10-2,TGCGCCAGCAGTGACGGACAGGCCGGACAGCCCCAGCATTTT,CASSDGQAGQPQHF
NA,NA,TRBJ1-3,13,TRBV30,TGTGCCTGGAGGAAAAGTTCTGGAAACACCATATATTTT,CAWRKSSGNTIYF
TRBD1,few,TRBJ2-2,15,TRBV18,TGTGCCAGCTCATCGGGACAGGGAAACACCGGGGAGCTGTTTTTT,CASSSGQGNTGELFF